This T cell receptor (beta chain) was sequenced for a study of blood T cell repertoires in COVID-19 (dated by TCRdb to 2020 to 2021). Background on the whole study: Samples covering the acute and convalescent phases of COVID-19 were provided by collaborators in the United States, Italy and Spain. The material from the prospective study consisted of cDNA or gDNA derived from T cells, B-cell-depleted T cells, or PBMCs. Where HLA class I and class II types were available, the types were taken from metadata supplied by the sample provider, not from assay-based typing. Sample metadata almost always included a de-identified subject ID, COVID-19 status, age in years and sex. The repertoires were released in a freely available public database meant as a resource for research on the immune response to SARS-CoV-2. The dataset comprised deeply sampled blood TCRbeta repertoires from subjects exposed to, actively infected with, or recovered from COVID-19. Samples were obtained from the ongoing ImmuneRACE study (first 160 participants) and from about 1,300 subjects provided by 6 global collaborators.

Per the germline V gene, KGHSH is the CDR1 and LQKENI is the CDR2. Trimming at the junction amounts to 3 bases on V and 0 bases on J, and the germline ends lie 6 bases apart. Its CDR3 holds 15 amino acids, cysteine through phenylalanine. Only CDR3 DNA is held: 45 bases, read in frame from base 1. Study-level results and caveats: The quantity of clinical and demographic metadata differed by source and by participant and was supplied without curation.

TCRbeta CDR3 regions were amplified from genomic DNA using the immunoSEQ Assay, a bias-controlled multiplex PCR. On the authors' methods: The number of nucleated cells in each sample was estimated by amplification of reference gene primers within the assay. To quantify the absolute abundance of each unique TCRbeta CDR3 rearrangement, sequence reads were collapsed and filtered. Productive Simpson clonality was computed per sample as the square root of Simpson's diversity index over productive rearrangements. This immuneACCESS table, as held by TCRdb, lists in-frame sequences with V and J called but not all clones. Of the missing ones, under half trace to an unresolved V gene in checked studies; the others have no known cause. The DNA gave D and trimming, while V, J and clone size come from that table. Within this sample are just over 95,000 clones, with roughly nine tenths of them counted one time only. In total, the top ten clones hold around 1.7% of the sample.

As regards this clone: Its recognized antigen is unknown. No much larger clonotype is one base removed from it; base qualities were not supplied.

Collaborating institutions collected whole blood in K2EDTA tubes following their own protocols. For TCRbeta analysis, collaborators shipped samples as frozen whole blood, isolated PBMCs, or DNA extracted from either of those sample types. The receptor was isolated from a man aged 60 to 69 with acute or convalescent COVID-19. Material: peripheral blood. The V and J segments used are TRBV18 and TRBJ1-6; D gene: possibly TRBD1, on 5 matching bases. The CDR3 region: CASSPGGSYNSPLHF. The DNA sequence reads TGTGCCAGCTCACCGGGGGGCTCCTATAATTCACCCCTCCACTTT.